These 23 T cell receptor beta chains were sequenced from one sample in a study of T cell changes during pregnancy in multiple sclerosis. Sequencing was performed with immunoSEQ multiplex PCR; in TCRdb, only in-frame clones are kept and a portion is missing. The sample includes about 76,000 clones, about 94% of them seen just once. The sequenced sample was peripheral blood, obtained in the third trimester of pregnancy. The receptors were sampled from a female donor with multiple sclerosis, enrolled in a pregnancy study.

J is TRBJ2-7 and V is TRBV9, with 7 positions matching TRBD2. CDR1 SGDLS and CDR2 YYNGEE come from the germline V gene. The CDR3 length is 15 residues. V trimming: 0 bases; J trimming: 2 bases; junction bases outside the gene matches: 5. The CDR3 DNA reads as TGTGCCAGCAGCGTAGGTCCGGCGGGGGCCTACGAGCAGTACTTC. It translates to CASSVGPAGAYEQYF.

This sequence joins TRBV6-5 and TRBJ1-1; the D gene is possibly TRBD1 (6 bases). This CDR3 has 12 amino acids. Looked up from germline, CDR1 is MNHEY and CDR2 is SVGAGI. The V gene lost 8 bases and the J gene lost 6 bases, with 13 bases spanning the gap. The DNA for the CDR3 is TGTGCCAGCGCCCGGGGGGCCGCTGAAGCTTTCTTT. Encoded protein: CASARGAAEAFF.

The CDR3 region is CASSDTGGNTIYF. As DNA, the CDR3 is TGTGCCAGCAGCGATACAGGGGGAAACACCATATATTTT. The V and J genes are TRBV9 and TRBJ1-3; perhaps TRBD1 as D (6 bases). Trimming removed 3 bases from V and 4 bases from J, with 8 bases in between. CDR1 and CDR2 (germline): SGDLS, YYNGEE. The CDR3 is 13 amino acids.

The genes are TRBV7-9 and TRBJ1-1; 7 bases agree with TRBD1. Per the germline V gene, CDR1 is SEHNR and CDR2 is FQNEAQ (reference sequence). This CDR3 is built from 12 residues. Germline trimming cut 4 bases from V and 10 bases from J; bases unmatched to any gene: 6. Here the CDR3 reads CASSSEGARAFF. CDR3 nucleotide sequence: TGTGCCAGCAGCTCCGAGGGGGCGCGAGCTTTCTTT. The complete variable domain, with remaining parts taken from reference TRBV7-9 and TRBJ1-1, reads DTGVSQNPRHKITKRGQNVTFRCDPISEHNRLYWYRQTLGQGPEFLTYFQNEAQLEKSRLLSDRFSAERPKGSFSTLEIQRTEQGDSAMYLCASSSEGARAFFGQGTRLTVV.

The DNA of the CDR3 is TGTGCCAGCAGCCGTGGACAGGGTGCCGGGGAGCTGTTTTTT. Translated, it gives CASSRGQGAGELFF. The chain is built from TRBV11-3 and TRBJ2-2, with 8 bases aligning to TRBD1. Germline-derived CDR1 and CDR2 are SGHNT and YENEEA. Trimming cost V 5 bases and J 6 bases; bases outside gene matches: 5. The CDR3 length is 14 residues.

The chain couples TRBV15 to TRBJ2-3; tentative D call: TRBD1 (5 bases). From germline, CDR1 is LNHNV and CDR2 YYDKDF (reference sequence). V was pared by 0 bases and J by 8 bases, with 15 bases between. The CDR3 contains 15 residues. The CDR3, as DNA: TGTGCCACCAGCAGAGATCCGTCAGTTCAGGGTACGCAGTATTTT. It yields the protein CATSRDPSVQGTQYF.

The J gene is TRBJ2-3, the V gene TRBV7-6; 7 bases fit TRBD1. The CDR3 loop spans 16 amino acids. Germline lookup yields CDR1 SGHVS and CDR2 FNYEAQ. V lost 5 bases to trimming and J lost 0 bases; unmatched junction nucleotides: 8. The CDR3 DNA reads TGTGCCAGCAGCCCAGACAGGGCACCTAGCACAGATACGCAGTATTTT. Translating it yields CASSPDRAPSTDTQYF.

The chain has TRBV27 and TRBJ1-2; 7 bases fit TRBD1. CDR1 is MNHEY, CDR2 SMNVEV, per germline (reference sequence). Trimming removed 6 bases from V and 8 bases from J; junction bases left unmatched: 9. The CDR3 totals 13 residues. The CDR3 here is CASRPDRVEGYTF. The CDR3 DNA is TGTGCCAGCAGACCCGACAGGGTGGAAGGCTACACCTTC.

The chain has TRBV19 and TRBJ1-1; 7 bases align to TRBD1. Germline V CDR1 and CDR2: LNHDA, SQIVND (reference sequence). With 4 bases clipped from V and 5 bases from J, the junction kept 7 bases outside the gene matches. This CDR3 spans 14 amino acids. CDR3 in amino acids: CASSRYRGGTEAFF. The DNA of the CDR3 is TGTGCCAGTAGTAGATACAGGGGAGGTACTGAAGCTTTCTTT.

The gene calls are TRBV4-3 and TRBJ2-7, with 12 bases aligning to TRBD2. Germline lookup yields CDR1 LGHNA and CDR2 YSLEER. This CDR3 is 18 amino acids long. V was clipped by 1 base and J by 3 bases; unmatched bases: 10. The CDR3 nucleotides read TGCGCCAGCAGCCAAGGGGGGGCCCTAGCGGGGGGGCTCTACGAGCAGTACTTC. Protein: CASSQGGALAGGLYEQYF.

The J gene is TRBJ2-2, the V gene TRBV9, with 7 bases that match TRBD2. Trimming took 2 bases from V and 3 from J; bases not matched to a gene: 10. This CDR3 is built from 17 residues. Germline CDR1 and CDR2: SGDLS and YYNGEE. The CDR3 bases are TGTGCCAGCAGCGTCCTGGGGGGGTGGGTGGACACCGGGGAGCTGTTTTTT. It is translated as CASSVLGGWVDTGELFF.

The chain has TRBV5-1 and TRBJ1-1, with D unclear. The V gene's germline CDR1 is SGHRS and CDR2 YFSETQ. This CDR3 spans 14 amino acids. V lost 3 bases and J 0 bases, leaving 9 bases between the germline ends. The CDR3 region is CASSSGIMNTEAFF. For the CDR3, the DNA is TGCGCCAGCAGCTCAGGAATTATGAACACTGAAGCTTTCTTT.

The J gene is TRBJ2-1, the V gene TRBV5-6, with 11 nucleotides matching TRBD2. The J segment lost 7 bases and the V segment lost 0 bases, leaving 0 bases of the junction unmatched. The CDR3 spans 14 residues. The germline CDR1 and CDR2 sequences are SGHDT and YYEEEE. The DNA of the CDR3 is TGTGCCAGCAGCTTGGGACTAGCGGGGAATGAGCAGTTCTTC. This codes for CASSLGLAGNEQFF.

This clone was detected once. This chain links TRBV19 with TRBJ1-2; D is possibly TRBD1 (6 bases). The germline V and J ends were trimmed by 5 bases and 2 bases, with 9 bases remaining between them. Germline V CDR1 and CDR2: LNHDA, SQIVND (reference sequence). This CDR3 contains 13 residues. CDR3 sequence (DNA): TGTGCCAGTAGTCAGGACAGAAACTATGGCTACACCTTC. Residues: CASSQDRNYGYTF.

The genes are TRBV5-1 and TRBJ1-3; 7 nucleotides agree with TRBD1. V lost 3 bases to trimming and J lost 2 bases; unmatched junction nucleotides: 2. CDR1 and CDR2 (germline): SGHRS, YFSETQ. The CDR3 has 14 amino acids. The CDR3 region has the DNA TGCGCCAGCAGCTCCGGACAGGCTGGAAACACCATATATTTT. Its translation: CASSSGQAGNTIYF. The full variable domain, with the rest looked up from reference TRBV5-1 and TRBJ1-3, is KAGVTQTPRYLIKTRGQQVTLSCSPISGHRSVSWYQQTPGQGLQFLFEYFSETQRNKGNFPGRFSGRQFSNSRSEMNVSTLELGDSALYLCASSSGQAGNTIYFGEGSWLTVV.

The rearrangement uses TRBV5-1 and TRBJ1-2; 8 bases match TRBD1. CDR3 size: 14 residues. Germline CDR1 is SGHRS and CDR2 is YFSETQ. The V segment lost 4 bases and the J segment 0 bases; nucleotides outside the gene matches: 2. CDR3 nucleotide sequence: TGCGCCAGCAGCGCGGACAGGGCTAACTATGGCTACACCTTC. Translating gives CASSADRANYGYTF.

The rearrangement links TRBV10-2 to TRBJ1-6, with 9 bases that match TRBD1. The ends lost 10 bases at V and 11 bases at J; junction bases unmatched: 9. CDR1 and CDR2 (germline): WSHSY, SAAADI. The CDR3 is 13 amino acids. The CDR3 nucleotides are TGCGCCATCCGACAGGGGGTAAATACACCCCTCCACTTT. Translating it yields CAIRQGVNTPLHF.

The chain recombines TRBV9 with TRBJ1-3; D is unclear. CDR3 length: 16 residues. Germline V gene data show CDR1 as SGDLS and CDR2 as YYNGEE. Between the trimmed V and J ends, which lost 3 bases and 0 bases, there was a span of 13 bases. DNA for the CDR3: TGTGCCAGCAGCGGCGAGGGAAGCCACTCTGGAAACACCATATATTTT. It yields the protein CASSGEGSHSGNTIYF.

The chain recombines TRBV7-6 with TRBJ1-1, with 8 bases identical to TRBD1. This CDR3 spans 12 amino acids. Germline CDR1 is SGHVS and CDR2 is FNYEAQ. Trimming cost V 6 bases and J 4 bases; bases outside gene matches: 1. The CDR3 reads CASSTGGTEAFF. DNA of the CDR3: TGTGCCAGCAGTACAGGGGGCACTGAAGCTTTCTTT.

The rearrangement joins TRBV7-2 to TRBJ2-2; D unclear. V was trimmed by 3 bases and J by 5 bases, leaving 4 bases between them. The germline V gene has CDR1 SGHTA and CDR2 FQGNSA. CDR3 length: 12 residues. CDR3 DNA sequence: TGTGCCAGCAGCTTGTCGACCGGGGAGCTGTTTTTT. Translation gives CASSLSTGELFF. The full variable domain, in which reference TRBV7-2 and TRBJ2-2 provide the parts outside the CDR3, is GAGVSQSPSNKVTEKGKDVELRCDPISGHTALYWYRQSLGQGLEFLIYFQGNSAPDKSGLPSDRFSAERTGGSVSTLTIQRTQQEDSAVYLCASSLSTGELFFGEGSRLTVL.

A single count supports this clone. The chain is built from TRBV27 and TRBJ2-1, with 11 positions matching TRBD2. With 7 bases clipped from V and 9 bases from J, the junction kept 26 bases outside the gene matches. CDR1 and CDR2 from the germline V gene are MNHEY and SMNVEV (reference sequence). This CDR3 is built from 20 residues. CDR3 coding DNA: TGTGCCAGCATCTCTAGCGTGCTAGCGGGGGGCAGCAGGAGGATTTCTGAGCAGTTCTTC. Translated: CASISSVLAGGSRRISEQFF.

The chain employs TRBV10-3 and TRBJ1-2; D is undetermined. V gave up 1 base and J gave up 8 bases, with 17 bases separating them. The CDR3 has 15 residues. Germline-derived CDR1 and CDR2 are ENHRY and SYGVKD. CDR3 DNA: TGTGCCATCAGTGAGTGGGGAACTAGCTCCCTCGGCTACACCTTC. The encoded protein is CAISEWGTSSLGYTF.

This clone was recorded once. V gene TRBV2 combines with J gene TRBJ1-3; 7 nucleotides line up with TRBD1. With 4 bases clipped from V and 2 bases from J, the junction kept 2 bases outside the gene matches. The V gene's germline CDR1 is SNHLY and CDR2 FYNNEI. The CDR3 is 14 amino acids. CDR3 amino acids: CASSGTGPGNTIYF. CDR3 in DNA: TGTGCCAGCAGTGGGACAGGACCTGGAAACACCATATATTTT.